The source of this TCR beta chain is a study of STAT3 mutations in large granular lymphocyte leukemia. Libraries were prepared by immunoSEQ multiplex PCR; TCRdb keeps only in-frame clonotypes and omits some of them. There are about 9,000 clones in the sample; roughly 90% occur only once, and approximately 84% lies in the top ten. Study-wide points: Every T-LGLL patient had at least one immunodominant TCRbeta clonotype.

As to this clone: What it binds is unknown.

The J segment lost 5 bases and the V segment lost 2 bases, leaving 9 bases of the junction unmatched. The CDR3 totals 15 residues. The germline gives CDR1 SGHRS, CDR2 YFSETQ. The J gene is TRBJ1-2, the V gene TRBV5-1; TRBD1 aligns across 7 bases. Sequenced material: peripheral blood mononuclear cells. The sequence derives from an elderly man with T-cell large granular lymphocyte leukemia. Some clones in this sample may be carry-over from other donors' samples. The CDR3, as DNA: TGCGCCAGCAGCTTAGGGACAGAGAGACCGTATGGCTACACCTTC. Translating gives CASSLGTERPYGYTF. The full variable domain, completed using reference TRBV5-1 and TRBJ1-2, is KAGVTQTPRYLIKTRGQQVTLSCSPISGHRSVSWYQQTPGQGLQFLFEYFSETQRNKGNFPGRFSGRQFSNSRSEMNVSTLELGDSALYLCASSLGTERPYGYTFGSGTRLTVV.